Following are 18 T cell receptor beta chains from one sample sequenced in a study of T cells in women clearing cervical HPV infection. The method was immunoSEQ multiplex PCR; TCRdb's version includes in-frame clones alone and lacks a portion of them. The listing records tens of thousands of clones. The sample consisted of blood buffy coat. These TCRs come from a woman aged 18 to 75 with a cervical HPV16 infection that either progressed to CIN3+ or cleared (not recorded which).

With respect to this clone: Germline and junction disagree at one end, which may indicate a read error. The read ends 3 residues early relative to the CDR3; the germline J gene fills the gap. This sequence joins TRBV4-2 and TRBJ1-6, with a weak D call TRBD1 (5 bases). CDR1 LGHNA and CDR2 YNFKEQ come from the germline V gene. The CDR3 runs to 15 residues. CDR3 sequence reads: CASSQVKGQNSPLHF. The sequenced CDR3 bases are TGCGCCAGCAGCCAAGTCAAGGGGCAGAATTCACCC.

Notes on this clone: The read comes to an end 3 residues before the CDR3 does, leaving the germline J gene to fill in the end. This chain joins TRBV20-1 and TRBJ2-6, with TRBD1 identical over 7 bases. Germline CDR1 DFQATT, CDR2 SNEGSKA (reference sequence). V lost 0 bases to trimming and J lost 1 base; unmatched junction nucleotides: 6. This CDR3 is built from 17 residues. The CDR3 reads CSARDLQGISGANVLTF. The part of the CDR3 DNA that was read is TGCAGTGCTAGAGATCTACAGGGGATTTCTGGGGCCAACGTC.

Comments on this clone: The read ends 3 residues shy of where the CDR3 ends; the end is completed using the germline J gene. V usage is TRBV7-2 and J usage is TRBJ2-3; TRBD1 might be the D (6 bases). Per germline, CDR1 SGHTA and CDR2 FQGNSA. There are 14 residues in the CDR3. V lost 3 bases and J lost 8, with 15 bases in between. The part of the CDR3 DNA that was read is TGTGCCAGCAGCTTGACAACAGGGACCAGTACG. This gives the protein CASSLTTGTST. The entire CDR3 protein reads CASSLTTGTSTQYF.

A word on this clone: Sequencing ends 3 residues short of the CDR3 end; the germline J gene provides the rest. The V gene is TRBV7-2, the J gene TRBJ2-4; possible D gene TRBD1, 7 bases. This CDR3 contains 14 residues. In germline, CDR1 is SGHTA, CDR2 FQGNSA. CDR3 protein: CASSLRQGGHGQYF. The sequenced CDR3 bases are TGTGCCAGCAGCTTAAGGCAGGGGGGTCATGGT.

A word on this clone: Read data end 3 residues before the CDR3 end; the end is taken from the germline J gene. The chain employs TRBV30 and TRBJ2-7; no clear D gene. This CDR3 contains 11 residues. V dropped 3 bases and J dropped 4 bases, with 7 bases sitting between them. CDR1 and CDR2 from the germline V gene are GTSNPN and SVGIG (reference sequence). CDR3 bases read: TGTGCCTGGAGCGTGTTATACGAG. Amino acids: CAWSVLYE. The full CDR3 sequence reads CAWSVLYEQYF.

Remarks on this clone: The missing CDR3 end, 3 residues past where the read stops, is filled in from the germline J gene. This chain uses TRBV30 with TRBJ1-2, with 7 nucleotides matching TRBD1. Germline assignment: CDR1 GTSNPN and CDR2 SVGIG (reference sequence). V trimming: 2 bases; J trimming: 7 bases; junction bases outside the gene matches: 19. The CDR3 consists of 17 residues. The CDR3 DNA, read in part, is TGTGCCTGGAGTATGGGACAGTTTCAATCCCCAAGACGTGGC. Translated: CAWSMGQFQSPRRG. In full, the CDR3 reads CAWSMGQFQSPRRGYTF.

About this clone: The read ends 3 residues early relative to the CDR3; the germline J gene fills the gap. The V gene is TRBV11-2, the J gene TRBJ1-2, with D hard to call. Germline loops: CDR1 SGHAT, CDR2 FQNNGV. The CDR3 runs to 13 residues. CDR3 bases read: TGTGCCAGCAGCTTACCGATAGCAGATACC. It translates to CASSLPIADT. The CDR3, in full, reads CASSLPIADTYTF.

In the case of this clone: The missing CDR3 end, 3 residues past where the read stops, is filled in from the germline J gene. The chain has TRBV4-2 and TRBJ1-2; D might be TRBD1 (5 bases). Germline V CDR1 and CDR2: LGHNA, YNFKEQ. This CDR3 is built from 16 residues. CDR3 amino acids: CASSQDRGAKGQPYTF. The sequenced CDR3 bases are TGTGCCAGCAGCCAAGATCGAGGGGCCAAAGGCCAGCCC.

Concerning this clone itself: The DNA ends 3 residues before the CDR3 does, and the rest of the CDR3 is filled in from the germline J gene. The chain carries TRBV6-2 or TRBV6-3 and TRBJ2-5; TRBD2 agrees at 7 bases. The CDR3 sequence is 13 residues long. J was trimmed by 7 bases and V by 4 bases; bases with no gene match: 6. CDR1 MNHEY and CDR2 SVGEGT come from the germline V gene. Incomplete CDR3 DNA: TGTGCCAGCAGTTTGACTAGCTTGGGGACC. Its translation: CASSLTSLGT. The CDR3, in full, reads CASSLTSLGTQYF.

With respect to this clone: The read is 3 residues too short to cover the CDR3 end, so that end is filled in from the germline J gene. The J gene is TRBJ1-2, the V gene TRBV29-1, with TRBD1 identical over 10 bases. CDR1 and CDR2 (germline): SQVTM, ANQGSEA. The ends lost 6 bases at V and 6 bases at J; junction bases unmatched: 7. This CDR3 is 13 amino acids long. The part of the CDR3 DNA that was read is TGCAGCGTCGGGACAGGGGTGGAAAATGGC. Its translation: CSVGTGVENG. The entire CDR3 protein is CSVGTGVENGYTF.

The CDR3 loop is CASRYRDTAYDYTF. The part of the CDR3 DNA that was read is TGTGCCAGTAGATACCGGGACACCGCCTACGAC. The chain carries TRBV6-2 or TRBV6-3 and TRBJ1-2; tentative D call: TRBD1 (6 bases). The read terminates 3 residues before the CDR3 end, so the remaining end is supplied by the germline J gene. CDR3 length equals 14 residues. Germline loops: CDR1 MNHEY, CDR2 SVGEGT.

Turning to this clone: The sequenced fragment ends 3 residues before the CDR3 boundary, so the rest is inferred from the germline J gene. The gene calls are TRBV7-2 and TRBJ1-2, with 7 nucleotides matching TRBD1. V shed 3 bases and J 4 bases; nucleotides not matched to a gene: 8. The germline gives CDR1 SGHTA, CDR2 FQGNSA. The CDR3 contains 15 residues. The CDR3 loop is CASSLGTASIYGYTF. The CDR3 DNA, read in part, is TGTGCCAGCAGCTTGGGGACAGCTAGTATCTATGGC.

A remark on this clone: The read is 3 residues too short to cover the CDR3 end, so that end is filled in from the germline J gene. The chain links TRBV30 to TRBJ2-1; TRBD2 is a possible D gene (6 bases). V gave up 5 bases and J gave up 7 bases, with 15 bases separating them. Germline V lookup: CDR1 GTSNPN, CDR2 SVGIG (reference sequence). This CDR3 contains 13 residues. The CDR3 protein is CAWGIYAGNEQFF. The CDR3 DNA, read in part, is TGTGCCTGGGGGATTTACGCGGGGAATGAG.

Of note for this clone: From the germline J gene comes the end of the CDR3, since the read stops 3 residues before it. The rearrangement joins TRBV2 to TRBJ2-3, with 11 nucleotides matching TRBD2. The germline gives CDR1 SNHLY, CDR2 FYNNEI. The CDR3 consists of 15 residues. Trimming cost V 7 bases and J 2 bases; bases outside gene matches: 5. The CDR3 DNA, read in part, is TGTGCCAGCACCGGGACTAGCGGATTCACAGATACG. Protein sequence: CASTGTSGFTDT. The whole CDR3 protein is CASTGTSGFTDTQYF.

Concerning this clone: With the read ending 3 residues before the CDR3 end, the germline J gene is used to fill in that end. V and J are TRBV7-9 and TRBJ1-1; 7 bases fit TRBD1. The CDR3 is 12 residues long. V gave up 10 bases and J gave up 5 bases; unmatched junction bases: 7. Germline CDR1 reads SEHNR; CDR2 reads FQNEAQ (reference sequence). CDR3 residues: CATTRGPTEAFF. The DNA read from the CDR3 is TGTGCCACCACGAGGGGGCCGACTGAA.

About this clone itself: Sequencing ends 3 residues short of the CDR3 end; the germline J gene provides the rest. The chain couples TRBV4-1 to TRBJ1-2, with 8 positions matching TRBD1. Germline V gene sequence: CDR1 MGHRA, CDR2 YSYEKL. The trim removed 6 bases at V and 6 bases at J, leaving 21 bases unmatched. The CDR3 has 18 residues. Partial CDR3 DNA: TGCGCCAGCAGACACTCACTCGAGGGACAGGCGACGGCCCATGGC. Encoded protein: CASRHSLEGQATAHG. The CDR3 reads in full as CASRHSLEGQATAHGYTF.

As concerns this clone: The sequenced fragment ends 3 residues before the CDR3 boundary, so the rest is inferred from the germline J gene. This chain links TRBV7-2 with TRBJ2-3; D is possibly TRBD2 (5 bases). The CDR3 has 12 amino acids. CDR1 is SGHTA, CDR2 FQGNSA, per germline. The CDR3 reads CASSLARVPQYF. Partial CDR3 DNA: TGTGCCAGCAGCTTAGCGCGGGTGCCG.

Partial CDR3 DNA: TGTGCCAGCAGCTTCGAGGGCCTGTATGGC. This translates into CASSFEGLYG. The complete CDR3 reads CASSFEGLYGYTF. V and J are TRBV7-3 and TRBJ1-2; D gene ambiguous. The CDR3 goes on 3 residues after the read ends, and that part is filled in from the germline J gene. Trimming removed 3 bases from V and 5 bases from J, with 10 bases in between. The CDR3 spans 13 residues. Germline V CDR1 and CDR2: SGHTA, FQGTGA.